A selection of T cell receptor beta chains follows, all from one sample in a study of blood T cell repertoires in COVID-19. Assay used: immunoSEQ multiplex PCR; TCRdb lists only in-frame clones, some missing. The table shows about 120,000 clones, with nearly 90% occurring only once. Sequenced input: peripheral blood. Receptor source: an older woman with COVID-19, enrolled during active disease. Each CDR3 is given with its conserved first and last residue. Fields, in order: D gene, V gene, clone size, J gene, CDR3 protein, CDR3 DNA. D genes are given only for firm matches. Clone size appears in some rows only: once, few, many, or a class for an expanded clone.

TRBD1	TRBV7-9	.	TRBJ1-1	CASSPALDRGHVEAFF	TGTGCCAGCAGCCCCGCACTCGACAGGGGGCATGTTGAAGCTTTCTTT
.	TRBV2	.	TRBJ2-3	CASSHGGRGTDTQYF	TGTGCCAGCAGTCATGGGGGCCGAGGCACAGATACGCAGTATTTT
.	TRBV5-1	.	TRBJ1-4	CASSLGSGQGNEKLFF	TGCGCCAGCAGCTTGGGGAGTGGTCAGGGAAATGAAAAACTGTTTTTT
.	TRBV7-8	.	TRBJ1-6	CASSPREAPNSPLHF	TGTGCCAGCAGCCCTAGGGAGGCGCCGAATTCACCCCTCCACTTT
.	TRBV3-1/TRBV3-2	.	TRBJ1-5	CASSQGRGTQPQHF	TGTGCCAGCAGCCAAGGCCGGGGGACTCAGCCCCAGCATTTT
.	TRBV25-1	.	TRBJ1-2	CASQTGYGYTF	TGTGCCAGCCAGACAGGTTATGGCTACACCTTC
.	TRBV19	.	TRBJ1-1	CASSMEAGISFF	TGTGCCAGTAGTATGGAAGCGGGGATTTCTTTCTTT
.	TRBV5-5	.	TRBJ1-2	CASSLLPQVDINYGYTF	TGTGCCAGCAGCTTGCTACCGCAGGTGGACATTAACTATGGCTACACCTTC
.	TRBV27	.	TRBJ1-1	CASRSHGPNTEAFF	TGTGCCAGCAGGTCGCATGGGCCGAACACTGAAGCTTTCTTT
TRBD2	TRBV3-1/TRBV3-2	once	TRBJ2-4	CASSPAGTIAKNIQYF	TGTGCCAGCAGCCCCGCCGGGACTATAGCCAAAAACATTCAGTACTTC
TRBD1	TRBV5-1	once	TRBJ1-3	CASSPRDREASGNTIYF	TGCGCCAGCAGCCCCAGGGACAGGGAGGCCTCTGGAAACACCATATATTTT
.	TRBV11-2	few	TRBJ1-6	CASSLDPGAPLHF	TGTGCCAGCAGCTTAGATCCAGGGGCACCCCTCCACTTT
.	TRBV20-1	.	TRBJ1-3	CSASSWTGGNTIYF	TGCAGTGCTAGTTCTTGGACGGGGGGAAACACCATATATTTT
.	TRBV6-2/TRBV6-3	.	TRBJ2-7	CASSQNRDEQYF	TGTGCCAGCAGTCAGAACAGGGACGAGCAGTACTTC
.	TRBV2	.	TRBJ1-2	CASSPGVGGTLYTF	TGTGCCAGCAGTCCAGGAGTGGGGGGTACGCTCTACACCTTC
.	TRBV5-4	.	TRBJ1-1	CASRRYRMNTEAFF	TGTGCCAGCAGGAGATACAGGATGAACACTGAAGCTTTCTTT
.	TRBV10-3	.	TRBJ1-1	CAISEQFQKNTEAFF	TGTGCCATCAGTGAGCAGTTCCAAAAGAACACTGAAGCTTTCTTT